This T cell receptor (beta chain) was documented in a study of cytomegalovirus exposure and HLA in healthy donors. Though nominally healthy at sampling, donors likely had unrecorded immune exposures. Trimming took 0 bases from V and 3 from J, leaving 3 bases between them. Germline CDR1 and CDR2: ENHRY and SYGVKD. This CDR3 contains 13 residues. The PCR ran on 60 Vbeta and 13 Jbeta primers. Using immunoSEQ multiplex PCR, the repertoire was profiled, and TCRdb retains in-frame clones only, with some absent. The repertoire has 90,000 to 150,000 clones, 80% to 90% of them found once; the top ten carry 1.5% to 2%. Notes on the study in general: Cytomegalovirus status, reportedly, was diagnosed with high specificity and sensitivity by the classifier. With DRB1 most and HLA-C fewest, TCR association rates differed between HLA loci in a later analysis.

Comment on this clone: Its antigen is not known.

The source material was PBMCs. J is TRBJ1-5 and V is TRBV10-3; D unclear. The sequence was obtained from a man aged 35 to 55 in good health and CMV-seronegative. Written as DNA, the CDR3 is TGTGCCATCAGTGAGTCCCTCAATCAGCCCCAGCATTTT. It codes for CAISESLNQPQHF.